The 2 T cell receptor beta chains reported below all come from one sample, sequenced in a study of blood T cell repertoires in COVID-19. Clones were sequenced by immunoSEQ multiplex PCR, and TCRdb holds only the in-frame ones, with some missing. The sample lists approximately 500,000 clones, roughly nine tenths occurring once. The source material was peripheral blood. The receptors were sampled from a man in his late teens or twenties with COVID-19, enrolled during active disease.

The V and J genes are TRBV5-1 and TRBJ2-3, with TRBD2 matching over 7 bases. Germline loops: CDR1 SGHRS, CDR2 YFSETQ. V was pared by 0 bases and J by 4 bases, with 5 bases of the junction left unmatched. There are 15 residues in the CDR3. For the CDR3, the DNA is TGCGCCAGCAGCTTGGAGTGGGGAGGGGCAGATACGCAGTATTTT. This gives the protein CASSLEWGGADTQYF. Looking up the rest from reference TRBV5-1 and TRBJ2-3 gives the full variable domain: KAGVTQTPRYLIKTRGQQVTLSCSPISGHRSVSWYQQTPGQGLQFLFEYFSETQRNKGNFPGRFSGRQFSNSRSEMNVSTLELGDSALYLCASSLEWGGADTQYFGPGTRLTVL.

This sequence joins TRBV25-1 and TRBJ1-2, with TRBD1 matching over 7 bases. The CDR3 sequence is 14 residues long. Germline-derived CDR1 and CDR2 are MGHDK and SYGVNS. V trimming: 7 bases; J trimming: 7 bases; junction bases outside the gene matches: 12. CDR3 in DNA: TGTGCCAGCAAGGCCCGAGGCAGGGGGAGTGGCTACACCTTC. Translated: CASKARGRGSGYTF.